These 4 T cell receptor beta chains originate from one sample sequenced in a study of T cells in localized non-small cell lung cancer. The data were produced by immunoSEQ multiplex PCR, yet TCRdb's version contains in-frame clones alone and is incomplete. The data contain 20,000 to 25,000 clones, roughly 86% of them seen just once; the ten biggest clones take up 5% to 6.5%. Sequencing used peripheral blood, obtained before any cancer treatment. The receptors were gathered from a male donor at least 60 years old with stage II squamous cell lung carcinoma.

V gene TRBV19 combines with J gene TRBJ2-3; possible D gene TRBD2, 6 bases. V lost 1 base and J lost 3, with 17 bases in between. The CDR3 extends over 17 amino acids. The germline gives CDR1 LNHDA, CDR2 SQIVND (reference sequence). For the CDR3, the DNA is TGTGCCAGTAGTATAGGGGGGGTACCGCAGTCTACAGATACGCAGTATTTT. Protein sequence: CASSIGGVPQSTDTQYF.

The chain couples TRBV28 to TRBJ1-4; 10 bases are shared with TRBD1. Germline CDR1 reads MDHEN; CDR2 reads SYDVKM. V shed 8 bases, J shed 3 bases, and the junction held 9 bases outside the gene matches. The length of the CDR3 is 16 residues. CDR3 protein: CASGGQGGMANEKLFF. CDR3 in DNA: TGTGCCAGCGGTGGACAGGGGGGGATGGCTAATGAAAAACTGTTTTTT.

This clone was detected only once. The V and J genes are TRBV9 and TRBJ2-2; D is unresolved. Per the germline V gene, CDR1 is SGDLS and CDR2 is YYNGEE. This CDR3 has 14 residues. The V end lost 2 bases, the J end lost 2 bases, and 7 bases lay between the germline ends. In DNA form, the CDR3 reads TGTGCCAGCAGCGTTTGGGGTAACACCGGGGAGCTGTTTTTT. It specifies CASSVWGNTGELFF. The full variable domain, in which reference TRBV9 and TRBJ2-2 provide the parts outside the CDR3, is DSGVTQTPKHLITATGQRVTLRCSPRSGDLSVYWYQQSLDQGLQFLIQYYNGEERAKGNILERFSAQQFPDLHSELNLSSLELGDSALYFCASSVWGNTGELFFGEGSRLTVL.

The chain combines TRBV6-5 with TRBJ2-1; 10 bases fit TRBD2. The trim removed 4 bases at V and 6 bases at J, leaving 9 bases unmatched. The germline gives CDR1 MNHEY, CDR2 SVGAGI. The CDR3 is 16 residues long. CDR3 in DNA: TGTGCCAGCAGTTTCGCAGCGGGAGGGCCGCCCAATGAGCAGTTCTTC. Translation gives CASSFAAGGPPNEQFF.